Listed below are T cell receptor beta chains from one sample, sequenced in a study of T-cell memory formation after mild COVID-19. TCRdb redid the calling of the 5' RACE reads with MiXCR, one entry per CDR3 protein. The data contain fewer than 150,000 distinct CDR3 sequences, 14% to 15% of them seen just once; the ten biggest clones take up 28%. The sequencing input was PBMCs or a T cell subset sorted from them (not recorded which). The receptors here all came from an adult woman who had mild COVID-19 (a few samples of this study predate the infection). Cell type and time point are not known. The conserved cysteine and the conserved F or W are not part of the CDR3 here. Fields, in order: clone size, V gene, J gene, D gene, CDR3 length, CDR3 protein. A D gene is named only where the DNA matches it firmly. Only some rows state a clone size, as once, few, many or a class for expanded clones.

NA	TRBV6-2/TRBV6-3	TRBJ2-1	NA	11	ASSYEWENEQF
NA	TRBV27	TRBJ2-3	NA	12	ASSLYGTPDTQY
few	TRBV4-1	TRBJ2-2	NA	12	ASSQGDNTGELF
NA	TRBV30	TRBJ2-3	TRBD1	13	AWIPVTGGTDTQY
NA	TRBV5-1	TRBJ2-2	TRBD1	11	ASSLAGGRELF
NA	TRBV5-1	TRBJ1-2	NA	10	ASSSTEQGYT
NA	TRBV7-9	TRBJ1-1	NA	13	ASSWERGPGTEAF
NA	TRBV30	TRBJ1-2	NA	10	AWSDSFYGYT
NA	TRBV5-1	TRBJ1-1	NA	13	ASSIYKKGNTEAF
few	TRBV9	TRBJ2-2	NA	12	ASSQGGSTGELF
many	TRBV24-1	TRBJ1-2	TRBD1	11	ATRDGQGTAVT
few	TRBV6-5	TRBJ1-3	NA	14	ASSYSKWRTGNTIY
NA	TRBV5-1	TRBJ2-7	TRBD1	12	ASSWTGGSYEQY
NA	TRBV7-6	TRBJ2-7	TRBD2	14	ASSLVGSGGSYEQY
NA	TRBV9	TRBJ2-1	TRBD2	14	ASSLLAGARGNEQF
few	TRBV20-1	TRBJ2-7	TRBD1	11	SLLDRAAYEQY
NA	TRBV7-2	TRBJ2-7	NA	12	ASSSRDLTYEQY
NA	TRBV20-1	TRBJ1-1	NA	13	SARVGDTVNTEAF
NA	TRBV7-9	TRBJ1-1	NA	11	ASTPWARDEAF
many	TRBV7-9	TRBJ1-1	NA	10	ASSLGVVEAF
NA	TRBV13	TRBJ2-2	NA	10	ASSEVGGELF
NA	TRBV24-1	TRBJ2-7	TRBD2	12	ATSSGTSSYEQY
medium-sized	TRBV7-9	TRBJ2-1	TRBD2	13	ASTQTGGPVDGQF
few	TRBV7-9	TRBJ2-5	NA	9	ASSGIETQY
many	TRBV7-8	TRBJ1-1	TRBD1	13	ASSKGTGGNTEAF
few	TRBV5-1	TRBJ2-2	NA	15	ASSLFDRRARTGELF
few	TRBV4-2	TRBJ2-1	NA	11	ASSQGTYNEQF
few	TRBV20-1	TRBJ2-2	NA	15	SARDSGQPLDTGELF
NA	TRBV6-5	TRBJ2-4	NA	12	ASSPSGAKNIQY
NA	TRBV7-9	TRBJ2-7	TRBD2	14	ASTENPTSGDYEQY
few	TRBV4-1	TRBJ2-7	NA	13	ASSQADSEIYEQY
few	TRBV11-2	TRBJ1-1	TRBD1	16	ASSLFPGTGGDTTEAF
NA	TRBV19	TRBJ1-5	TRBD1	13	ATSQGVYSNQPQH
NA	TRBV27	TRBJ2-3	NA	11	ASSSRRTDTQY
many	TRBV7-9	TRBJ2-3	NA	15	ASSSRIAVGGTDTQY
NA	TRBV20-1	TRBJ2-7	TRBD2	14	SATYFSTSISYEQY
few	TRBV18	TRBJ2-5	NA	11	ASSPPSSETQY
NA	TRBV3-1	TRBJ2-7	TRBD2	15	ASSQAGGLAGTYEQY
few	TRBV11-1	TRBJ2-5	NA	13	ASSFPPGTPETQY
NA	TRBV12-3/TRBV12-4	TRBJ2-1	NA	10	ASSHPWQGQF
NA	TRBV13	TRBJ2-5	TRBD2	13	ASSFAGGGQETQY
NA	TRBV6-4	TRBJ1-6	NA	14	ASSASDTADNSPLH
few	TRBV19	TRBJ1-5	NA	16	ASSIDTPTILGNQPQH
few	TRBV27	TRBJ2-7	NA	11	ASSPVYSYEQY
many	TRBV4-1	TRBJ2-6	TRBD1	18	ASSQTPGQGIVSGANVLT
many	TRBV7-3	TRBJ2-3	NA	13	ASSLLGLSTDTQY
few	TRBV5-6	TRBJ2-1	TRBD1	14	ASSLGPGGLRNEQF
NA	TRBV6-1	TRBJ2-3	NA	9	ASSGWDTQY
NA	TRBV28	TRBJ1-1	NA	14	ASSPPGGDQNTEAF
NA	TRBV4-2	TRBJ1-1	NA	12	ASSQDAQGLEAF
NA	TRBV7-6	TRBJ2-5	TRBD2	15	ASSLGVAGVGGETQY
few	TRBV7-2	TRBJ2-7	NA	13	ASSLGLGEAYEQY